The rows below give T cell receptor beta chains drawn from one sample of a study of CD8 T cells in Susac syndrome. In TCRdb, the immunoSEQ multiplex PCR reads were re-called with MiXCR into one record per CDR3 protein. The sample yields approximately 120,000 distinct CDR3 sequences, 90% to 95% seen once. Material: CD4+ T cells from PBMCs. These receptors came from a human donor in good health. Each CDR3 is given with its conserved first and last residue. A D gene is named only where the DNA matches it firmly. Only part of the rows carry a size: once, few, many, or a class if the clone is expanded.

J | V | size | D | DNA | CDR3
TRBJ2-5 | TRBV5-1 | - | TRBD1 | TGCGCCAGCAGCTTGGACCCGGGACAGCTGAACACCCAGTACTTC | CASSLDPGQLNTQYF
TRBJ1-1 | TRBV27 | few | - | TGTGCCAGCAGTTCCCCGGGTCAGAATACTGAAGCTTTCTTT | CASSSPGQNTEAFF
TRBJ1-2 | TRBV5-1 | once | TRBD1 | TGCGCCAGCAGCGCCGGGACAGGAAACTTTTATGGCTACACCTTC | CASSAGTGNFYGYTF
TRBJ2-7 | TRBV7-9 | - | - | TGTGCCAGCAGCTTGGGGAGCCCGGGGGAGCAGTACTTC | CASSLGSPGEQYF
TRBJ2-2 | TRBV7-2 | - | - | TGTGCCAGCAGCTTGCGGGAATACACCGGGGAGCTGTTTTTT | CASSLREYTGELFF
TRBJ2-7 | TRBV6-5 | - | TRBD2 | TGTGCCAGCAGCCCGGGGGGGACCTACGAGCAGTACTTC | CASSPGGTYEQYF
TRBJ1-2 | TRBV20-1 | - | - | TGCAGTGCTCGCCTAAGGGGAGGCTACACCTTC | CSARLRGGYTF
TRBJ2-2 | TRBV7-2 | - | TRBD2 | TGTGCCAGCAGCTGGAGCGGGGTGAACACCGGGGAGCTGTTTTTT | CASSWSGVNTGELFF
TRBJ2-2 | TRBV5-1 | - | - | TGCGCCAGCAGCTTGGGACAGACGAACACCGGGGAGCTGTTTTTT | CASSLGQTNTGELFF
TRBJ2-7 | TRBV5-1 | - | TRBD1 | TGCGCCAGCACCCCAACAGGGGAAGTGTACGAGCAGTACTTC | CASTPTGEVYEQYF
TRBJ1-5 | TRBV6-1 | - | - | TGTGCCAGCAGTGAAGGGGGGACGAGGAACCAGCCCCAGCATTTT | CASSEGGTRNQPQHF
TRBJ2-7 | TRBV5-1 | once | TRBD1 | TGCGCCAGCAGCAGTACAGGGGGCGGTCCCTACGAGCAGTACTTC | CASSSTGGGPYEQYF
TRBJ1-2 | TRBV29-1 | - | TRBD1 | TGCAGCGTTCAACGACAGGGACTAACTAACTATGGCTACACCTTC | CSVQRQGLTNYGYTF
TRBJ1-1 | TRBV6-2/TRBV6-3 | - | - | TGTGCCAGCAGTTACCGCGGGTCGGGCCTTGAAGCTTTCTTT | CASSYRGSGLEAFF
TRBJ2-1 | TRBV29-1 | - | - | TGCAGCGCCCGCAGGGCCGGCAATGAGCAGTTCTTC | CSARRAGNEQFF
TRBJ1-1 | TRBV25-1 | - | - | TGTGCCAGCAGTGCCCCAGGAATGAACACTGAAGCTTTCTTT | CASSAPGMNTEAFF